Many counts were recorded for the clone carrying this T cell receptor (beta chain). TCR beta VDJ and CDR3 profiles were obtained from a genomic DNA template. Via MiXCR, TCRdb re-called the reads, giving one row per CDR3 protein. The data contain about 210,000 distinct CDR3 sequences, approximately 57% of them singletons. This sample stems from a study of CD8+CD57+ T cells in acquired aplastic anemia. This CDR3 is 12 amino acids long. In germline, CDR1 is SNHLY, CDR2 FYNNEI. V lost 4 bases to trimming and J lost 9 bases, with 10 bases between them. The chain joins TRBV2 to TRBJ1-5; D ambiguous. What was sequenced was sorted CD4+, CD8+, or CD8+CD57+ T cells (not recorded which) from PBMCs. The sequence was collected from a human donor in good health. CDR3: CASSGEVSPQHF. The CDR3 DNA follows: TGTGCCAGCAGTGGTGAGGTTTCGCCCCAGCATTTT.